This T cell receptor (beta chain) originates from a study of siplizumab effects on memory and regulatory T cells (dated by TCRdb to the late 2010s). Regarding the study in general: The study looked at the effect of siplizumab, an anti-CD2 antibody, on alloreactive T-cell subsets in allogeneic mixed lymphocyte reactions made from human PBMCs. The paper's findings and limits, for the study overall: Whether proliferating Tregs from siplizumab cultures actually had suppressive function was not functionally confirmed. Among mappable alloreactive CD4+ clones, an average Treg-derived fraction of over 60% was observed with siplizumab, compared with roughly 25% in control reactions. Roughly 80-95% of proliferating CD4+ or CD8+ clones could not be assigned a naive or memory phenotype. Siplizumab significantly lowered the cumulative frequency of alloreactive sequences that could be traced to unstimulated CD4+ memory T cells. Sequences below about 10^-5 frequency were poorly captured, so only a minor fraction of alloreactive clones could be mapped to unstimulated subsets. Unstimulated naive T cells appeared to be more diverse than memory T cells, and naive cells seemed to make a substantial contribution to the alloresponse.

Sorted unstimulated T cells and proliferating T cells recovered from mixed lymphocyte reactions underwent TCRbeta CDR3 sequencing. Fresh whole blood from ten HLA-typed healthy donors was used as the source from which PBMCs were isolated. To map where alloreactive clones came from, CD4+ regulatory T cells in the unstimulated state were FACS-sorted. On this clone itself: This receptor's antigen is unknown. Base qualities are not recorded, but no much larger clone differs from it by a single base.

V and J are truncated by 1 base and 1 base respectively, leaving an intervening sequence of 7 bases. Its CDR3 holds 14 amino acids, cysteine through phenylalanine. Only CDR3 DNA is held: 42 bases, read in frame from base 1. As encoded in the germline V gene (reference sequence), CDR1 is LNHDA while CDR2 is SQIVND. Library preparation was by the immunoSEQ multiplex PCR assay. The deep sequencing platform assayed about 10^5 TCR templates per sample. Genomic DNA extracted from sorted T cells was the material used for TCRbeta CDR3 sequencing. In the authors' own workflow: The R programming language was used for the clonal analysis of the TCRbeta CDR3 data. Alloreactive CD4+ and CD8+ clones were identified by comparing unstimulated samples to CFSE-low samples taken after the reaction. Regulatory or non-regulatory origin was assigned to alloreactive CD4+ clones by matching of sequences to sorted unstimulated Treg and non-Treg repertoires. TCRdb stores this immuneACCESS table with in-frame sequences only. Part of the clones is absent; in the studies checked, under half of the shortfall reflects unresolved V genes, and no reason is known for the rest. V and J calls and clone size are copied from that table; D and trimming were computed from the DNA. The sample table shows some 97,000 clones, and 92% are seen once. The top ten clones comprise around 0.73% of the sample.

Material for sequencing was Tregs sorted from blood. The TCR was taken from a human donor in good health. Recombination joined TRBV19 with TRBJ1-1, with the D gene too uncertain to name. The DNA reads TGTGCCAGTAGTATAGGGTACACGAACACTGAAGCTTTCTTT. This gives the protein CASSIGYTNTEAFF.